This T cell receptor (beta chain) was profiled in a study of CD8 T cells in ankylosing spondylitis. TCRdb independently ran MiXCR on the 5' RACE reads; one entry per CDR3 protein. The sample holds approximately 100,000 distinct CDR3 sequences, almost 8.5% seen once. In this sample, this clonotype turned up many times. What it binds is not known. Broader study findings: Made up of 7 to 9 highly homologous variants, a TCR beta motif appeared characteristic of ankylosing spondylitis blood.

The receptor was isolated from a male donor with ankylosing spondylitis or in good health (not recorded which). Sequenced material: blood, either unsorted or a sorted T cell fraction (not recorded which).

This CDR3 reads CASSPAGRNTEAFF. CDR3 nucleotide sequence: TGTGCCAGCTCACCCGCAGGGAGGAACACTGAAGCTTTCTTT. The rearrangement joins TRBV18 to TRBJ1-1; D possibly corresponds to TRBD1 (5 bases). Germline V lookup: CDR1 KGHSH, CDR2 LQKENI. The length of the CDR3 is 14 residues. The V gene lost 3 bases and the J gene lost 1 base, with 9 bases spanning the gap.